One T cell receptor (beta chain) is described in this entry. The target of this receptor is not known. No qualities accompany the bases; no much larger clone lies one base away. Trimming removed 5 bases from V and 4 bases from J, leaving 17 bases between the germline ends. The germline V gene (reference sequence) supplies CDR1 LNHDA and CDR2 SQIVND. From the cysteine up to the phenylalanine, the CDR3 has a length of 15 residues. Only CDR3 DNA remains: 45 bases, in frame from the first base. These data are taken from a study of T cell changes during pregnancy in multiple sclerosis (dated 2019 in TCRdb). Regarding the research as a whole: The study examined how the T cell repertoire changed over the course of pregnancy in women with multiple sclerosis.

Library method: the immunoSEQ multiplex PCR assay. Sourced from immuneACCESS, this table was stored by TCRdb with only in-frame sequences that have V and J called. A share of the clones is absent; for the studies checked, an unresolved V gene accounts for under half, and the remainder has no known explanation. This sample comprises 110,000 or so clones, 80% to 95% of them detected only once. The top ten constitute roughly 6.2% of the sample. The source material was peripheral blood, sampled before pregnancy. The sequence derives from a female donor with multiple sclerosis, enrolled in a pregnancy study. The chain joins TRBV19 to TRBJ2-5, with TRBD2 tentatively as D gene (7 bases match). The DNA reads TGTGCCAGTAGTCAAAACTCAGGGGAGGGAGAGACCCAGTACTTC. This is translated as CASSQNSGEGETQYF.